The 4 T cell receptor beta chains presented below share a single source sample, sequenced in a study of T cell changes during pregnancy in multiple sclerosis. Method: immunoSEQ multiplex PCR; TCRdb's copy keeps in-frame clones and lacks some. The profile shows roughly 39,000 clones, about 91% of them singletons. The specimen was CD8+ T cells from peripheral blood mononuclear cells, collected after pregnancy. These receptors were collected from a female donor with multiple sclerosis, enrolled in a pregnancy study.

The rearrangement uses TRBV5-6 and TRBJ2-7, with a tentative D call TRBD1 (5 bases). The CDR3 is 15 amino acids. The V gene's germline CDR1 is SGHDT and CDR2 YYEEEE. Trimming removed 4 bases from V and 2 bases from J, with 16 bases in between. Here the CDR3 DNA reads TGTGCCAGCAGCCTCAGGGCCACCTTTACCTACGAGCAGTACTTC. Translated, it gives CASSLRATFTYEQYF.

V usage is TRBV5-1 and J usage is TRBJ2-7, with 8 bases identical to TRBD2. From germline, CDR1 is SGHRS and CDR2 YFSETQ. After removal of 5 bases from V and 4 bases from J, the junction contained 8 bases not matched to a gene. This CDR3 is built from 14 residues. Here the CDR3 reads CASSETGLGYEQYF. The CDR3, as DNA: TGCGCCAGCAGTGAAACGGGACTAGGTTACGAGCAGTACTTC.

The rearrangement uses TRBV7-9 and TRBJ2-3, with TRBD1 identical over 9 bases. J lost 2 bases, V lost 3 bases, and 12 bases had no gene match. Looked up from germline, CDR1 is SEHNR and CDR2 is FQNEAQ (reference sequence). The CDR3 sequence is 18 residues long. The CDR3 reads CASSFGPGTGRSTDTQYF. The DNA for the CDR3 is TGTGCCAGCAGCTTCGGCCCTGGGACAGGGAGATCCACAGATACGCAGTATTTT.

In DNA form, the CDR3 reads TGTGCCAGCAGTGACTCGGGCTTCTCTGATACGCAGTATTTT. Amino acids: CASSDSGFSDTQYF. The chain joins TRBV6-4 to TRBJ2-3; D is unresolved. V shed 0 bases and J shed 6 bases, with 10 bases lying between them. The CDR3 is made up of 14 amino acids. Germline V gene sequence: CDR1 MRHNA, CDR2 SNTAGT.